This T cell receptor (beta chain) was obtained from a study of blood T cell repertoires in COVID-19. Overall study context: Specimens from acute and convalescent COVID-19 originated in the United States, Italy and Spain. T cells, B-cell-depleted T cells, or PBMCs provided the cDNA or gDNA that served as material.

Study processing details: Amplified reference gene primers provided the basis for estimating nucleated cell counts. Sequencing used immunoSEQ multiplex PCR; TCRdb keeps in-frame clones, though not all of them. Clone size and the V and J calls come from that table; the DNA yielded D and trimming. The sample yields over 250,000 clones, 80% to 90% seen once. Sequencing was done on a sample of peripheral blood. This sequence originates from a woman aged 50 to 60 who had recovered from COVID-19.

CDR3 protein: CAISESKDSSYEQYF. CDR3 coding DNA: TGTGCCATCAGTGAGTCAAAGGACAGCTCCTACGAGCAGTACTTC. This chain joins TRBV10-3 and TRBJ2-7; tentatively, D is TRBD1 (6 bases). This CDR3 spans 15 amino acids. Looked up from germline, CDR1 is ENHRY and CDR2 is SYGVKD. V was cut by 0 bases and J by 0 bases, with 9 bases left in between.